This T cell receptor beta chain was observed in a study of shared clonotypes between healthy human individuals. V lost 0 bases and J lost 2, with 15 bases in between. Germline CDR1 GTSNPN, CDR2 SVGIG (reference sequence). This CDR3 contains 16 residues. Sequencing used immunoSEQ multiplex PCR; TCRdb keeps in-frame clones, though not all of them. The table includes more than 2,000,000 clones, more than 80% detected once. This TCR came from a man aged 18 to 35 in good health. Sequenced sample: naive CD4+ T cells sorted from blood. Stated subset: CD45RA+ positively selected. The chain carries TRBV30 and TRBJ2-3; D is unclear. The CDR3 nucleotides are TGTGCCTGGAGTGTGTTAGCTCCGGCCTACACAGATACGCAGTATTTT. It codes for CAWSVLAPAYTDTQYF.